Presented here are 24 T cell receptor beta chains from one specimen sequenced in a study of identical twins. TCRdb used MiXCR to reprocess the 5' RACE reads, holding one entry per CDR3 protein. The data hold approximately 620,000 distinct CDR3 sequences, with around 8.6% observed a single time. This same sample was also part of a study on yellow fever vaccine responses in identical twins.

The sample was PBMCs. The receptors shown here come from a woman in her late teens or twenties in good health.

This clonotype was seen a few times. Here the CDR3 DNA reads TGTGCCACCAACAGGGATTCCACAGATACGCAGTATTTT. This sequence encodes CATNRDSTDTQYF. V and J are TRBV15 and TRBJ2-3; TRBD1 is a possible D gene (6 bases). CDR3 length equals 13 residues. Per germline, CDR1 LNHNV and CDR2 YYDKDF (reference sequence). With 7 bases removed from V and 2 bases from J, the gap between germline ends came to 10 bases.

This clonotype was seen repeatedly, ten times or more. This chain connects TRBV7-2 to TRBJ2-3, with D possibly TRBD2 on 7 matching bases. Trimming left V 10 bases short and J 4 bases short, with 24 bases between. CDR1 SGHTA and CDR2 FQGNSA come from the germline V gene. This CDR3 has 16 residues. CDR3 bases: TGTGCCACCCTCCTTCGGGGGGCGGGTGGCGCAGATACGCAGTATTTT. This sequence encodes CATLLRGAGGADTQYF.

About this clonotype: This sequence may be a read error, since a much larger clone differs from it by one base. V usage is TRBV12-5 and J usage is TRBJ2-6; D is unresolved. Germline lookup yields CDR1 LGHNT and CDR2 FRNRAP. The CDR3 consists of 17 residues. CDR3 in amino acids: CAISLLQRSSGANVLTF. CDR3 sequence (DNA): TGTGCCATCAGTTTGTTGCAGAGAAGCTCTGGGGCCAACGTCCTGACTTTC. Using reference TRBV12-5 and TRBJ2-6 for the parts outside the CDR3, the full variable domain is DARVTQTPRHKVTEMGQEVTMRCQPILGHNTVFWYRQTMMQGLELLAYFRNRAPLDDSGMPKDRFSAEMPDATLATLKIQPSEPRDSAVYFCAISLLQRSSGANVLTFGAGSRLTVL.

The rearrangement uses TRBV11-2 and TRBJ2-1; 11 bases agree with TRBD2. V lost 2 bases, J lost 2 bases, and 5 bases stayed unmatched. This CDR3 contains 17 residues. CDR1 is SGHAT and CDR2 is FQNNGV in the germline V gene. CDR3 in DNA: TGTGCCAGCAGCTTATTGTTAGCGGGAGGGCCCTACAATGAGCAGTTCTTC. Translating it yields CASSLLLAGGPYNEQFF.

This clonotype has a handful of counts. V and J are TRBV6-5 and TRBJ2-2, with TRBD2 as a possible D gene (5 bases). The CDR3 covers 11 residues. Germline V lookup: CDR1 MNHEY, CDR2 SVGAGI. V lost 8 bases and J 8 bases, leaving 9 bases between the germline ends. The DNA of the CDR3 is TGTGCCAGCGGCAGAGGGGGGGAGCTGTTTTTT. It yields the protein CASGRGGELFF.

CDR3 coding DNA: TGTGCCAGCAGCGCTGCTAGCGGGGGGCACACAGATACGCAGTATTTT. Translated, it gives CASSAASGGHTDTQYF. The chain joins TRBV7-2 to TRBJ2-3; TRBD2 aligns across 11 bases. Germline V gene lookup returns CDR1 SGHTA and CDR2 FQGNSA. The CDR3 is made up of 16 amino acids. Trimming took 5 bases from V and 2 from J; bases not matched to a gene: 6.

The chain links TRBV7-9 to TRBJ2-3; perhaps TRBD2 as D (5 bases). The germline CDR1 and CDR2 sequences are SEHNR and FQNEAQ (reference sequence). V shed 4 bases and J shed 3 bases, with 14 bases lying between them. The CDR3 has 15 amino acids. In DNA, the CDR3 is TGTGCCAGCAGCTCCACGGGGATGAAAACAGATACGCAGTATTTT. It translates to CASSSTGMKTDTQYF.

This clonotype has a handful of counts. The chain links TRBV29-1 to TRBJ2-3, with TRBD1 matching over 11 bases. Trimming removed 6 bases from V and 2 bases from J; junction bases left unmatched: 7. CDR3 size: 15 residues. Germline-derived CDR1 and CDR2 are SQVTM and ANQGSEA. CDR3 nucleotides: TGCAGCGTAGCCCGGACAGGGGGCTACACAGATACGCAGTATTTT. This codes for CSVARTGGYTDTQYF.

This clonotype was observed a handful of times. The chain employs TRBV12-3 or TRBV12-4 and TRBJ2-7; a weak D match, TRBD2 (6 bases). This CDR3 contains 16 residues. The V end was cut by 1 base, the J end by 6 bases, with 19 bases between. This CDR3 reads CASSLGAGTPASEQYF. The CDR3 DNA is TGTGCCAGCAGTTTAGGGGCCGGGACTCCAGCTAGCGAGCAGTACTTC.

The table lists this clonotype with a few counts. The CDR3 DNA follows: TGTGCCAGCAGCTTGATAGCGTCAGATACGCAGTATTTT. Translated, it gives CASSLIASDTQYF. The chain has TRBV5-6 and TRBJ2-3, with a tentative D call TRBD2 (5 bases). The CDR3 is 13 amino acids. V lost 1 base to trimming and J lost 4 bases, with 7 bases between them. CDR1 SGHDT and CDR2 YYEEEE come from the germline V gene.

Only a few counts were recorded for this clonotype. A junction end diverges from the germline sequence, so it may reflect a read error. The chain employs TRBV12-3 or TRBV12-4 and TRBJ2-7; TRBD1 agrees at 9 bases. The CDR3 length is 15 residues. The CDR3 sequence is CANSLSVGQGYEQYF. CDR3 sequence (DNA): TGTGCCAACAGTTTAAGTGTGGGACAGGGCTACGAGCAGTACTTC.

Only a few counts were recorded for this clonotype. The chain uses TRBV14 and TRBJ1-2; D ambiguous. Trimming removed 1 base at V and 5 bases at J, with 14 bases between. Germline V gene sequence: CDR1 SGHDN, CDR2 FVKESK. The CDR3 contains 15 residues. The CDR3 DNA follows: TGTGCCAGCAGCCAAGGCGGCAGACCTGAGTATGGCTACACCTTC. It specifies CASSQGGRPEYGYTF.

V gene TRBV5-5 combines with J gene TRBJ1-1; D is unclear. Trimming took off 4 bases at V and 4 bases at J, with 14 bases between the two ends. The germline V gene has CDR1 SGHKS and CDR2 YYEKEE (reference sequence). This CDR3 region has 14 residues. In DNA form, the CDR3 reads TGTGCCAGCAGCCCCGAGCCGGCGCTCACTGAAGCTTTCTTT. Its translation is CASSPEPALTEAFF.

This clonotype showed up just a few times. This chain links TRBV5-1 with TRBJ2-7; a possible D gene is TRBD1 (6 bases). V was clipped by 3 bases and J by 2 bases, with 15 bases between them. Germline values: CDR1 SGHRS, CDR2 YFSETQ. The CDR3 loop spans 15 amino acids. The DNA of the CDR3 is TGCGCCAGCAGCTACCACAGGGTTCGCACCTACGAGCAGTACTTC. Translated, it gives CASSYHRVRTYEQYF.

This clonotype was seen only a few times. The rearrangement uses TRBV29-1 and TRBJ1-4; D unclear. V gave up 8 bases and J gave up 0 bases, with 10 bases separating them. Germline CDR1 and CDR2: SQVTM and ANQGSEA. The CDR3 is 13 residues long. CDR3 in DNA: TGCAGCTGGACGGTTCCAACTAATGAAAAACTGTTTTTT. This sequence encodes CSWTVPTNEKLFF.

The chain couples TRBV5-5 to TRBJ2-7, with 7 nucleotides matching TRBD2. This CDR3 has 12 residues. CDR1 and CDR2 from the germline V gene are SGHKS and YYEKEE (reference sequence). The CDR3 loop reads CAISFGGLISSV. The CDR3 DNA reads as TGTGCCATCAGCTTCGGGGGGTTAATTTCGTCGGTC.

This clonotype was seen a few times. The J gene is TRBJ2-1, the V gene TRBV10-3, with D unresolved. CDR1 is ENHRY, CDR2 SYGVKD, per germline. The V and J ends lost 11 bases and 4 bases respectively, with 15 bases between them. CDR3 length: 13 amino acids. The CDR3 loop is CAVKGNGYNEQFF. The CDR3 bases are TGTGCCGTAAAGGGCAACGGATACAATGAGCAGTTCTTC.

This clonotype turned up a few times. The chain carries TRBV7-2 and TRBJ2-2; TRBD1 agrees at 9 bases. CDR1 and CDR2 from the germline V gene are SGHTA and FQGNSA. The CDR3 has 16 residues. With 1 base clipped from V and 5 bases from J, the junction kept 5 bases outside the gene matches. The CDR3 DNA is TGTGCCAGCAGCTTAGTGGGGACAGGGAGGACCGGGGAGCTGTTTTTT. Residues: CASSLVGTGRTGELFF.

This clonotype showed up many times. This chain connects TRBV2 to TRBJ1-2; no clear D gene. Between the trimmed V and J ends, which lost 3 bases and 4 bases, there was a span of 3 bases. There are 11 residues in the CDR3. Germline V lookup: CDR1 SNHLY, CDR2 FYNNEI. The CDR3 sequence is CASSDSYGYTF. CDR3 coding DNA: TGTGCCAGCAGTGATAGCTATGGCTACACCTTC.

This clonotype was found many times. In nucleotides, the CDR3 is TGCAGCGTTGAGAACAACGGCGGGGGATGGGAGACCCAGTACTTC. Its protein product is CSVENNGGGWETQYF. V is TRBV29-1 and J is TRBJ2-5; 7 positions match TRBD2. From germline, CDR1 is SQVTM and CDR2 ANQGSEA. The CDR3 covers 15 residues. V lost 3 bases, J lost 5 bases, and 12 bases stayed unmatched.

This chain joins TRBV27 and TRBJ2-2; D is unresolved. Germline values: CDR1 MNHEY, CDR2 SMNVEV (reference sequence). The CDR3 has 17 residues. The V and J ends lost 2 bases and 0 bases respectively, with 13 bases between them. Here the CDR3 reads CASSLEWRYTNTGELFF. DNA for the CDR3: TGTGCCAGCAGTTTAGAATGGCGCTACACGAACACCGGGGAGCTGTTTTTT.

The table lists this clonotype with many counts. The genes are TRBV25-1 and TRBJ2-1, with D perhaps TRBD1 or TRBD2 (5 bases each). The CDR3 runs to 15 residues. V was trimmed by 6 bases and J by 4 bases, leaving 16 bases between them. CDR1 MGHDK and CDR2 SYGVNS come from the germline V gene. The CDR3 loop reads CASSLARGFYNEQFF. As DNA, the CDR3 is TGTGCCAGCAGCCTAGCAAGGGGCTTTTACAATGAGCAGTTCTTC.

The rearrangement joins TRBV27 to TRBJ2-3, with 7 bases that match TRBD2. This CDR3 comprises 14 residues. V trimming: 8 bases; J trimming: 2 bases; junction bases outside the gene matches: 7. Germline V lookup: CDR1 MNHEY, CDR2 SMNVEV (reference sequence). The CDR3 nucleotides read TGTGCCAGCTTTAGACGGGGGGTCACAGATACGCAGTATTTT. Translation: CASFRRGVTDTQYF.

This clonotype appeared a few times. The CDR3 region is CASSIQGGITGELFF. In DNA, the CDR3 is TGTGCCAGCAGTATACAGGGGGGGATCACCGGGGAGCTGTTTTTT. The chain carries TRBV27 and TRBJ2-2; perhaps TRBD1 as D (8 bases). Per germline, CDR1 MNHEY and CDR2 SMNVEV (reference sequence). The CDR3 is 15 residues long. With 5 bases removed from V and 4 bases from J, the gap between germline ends came to 14 bases.